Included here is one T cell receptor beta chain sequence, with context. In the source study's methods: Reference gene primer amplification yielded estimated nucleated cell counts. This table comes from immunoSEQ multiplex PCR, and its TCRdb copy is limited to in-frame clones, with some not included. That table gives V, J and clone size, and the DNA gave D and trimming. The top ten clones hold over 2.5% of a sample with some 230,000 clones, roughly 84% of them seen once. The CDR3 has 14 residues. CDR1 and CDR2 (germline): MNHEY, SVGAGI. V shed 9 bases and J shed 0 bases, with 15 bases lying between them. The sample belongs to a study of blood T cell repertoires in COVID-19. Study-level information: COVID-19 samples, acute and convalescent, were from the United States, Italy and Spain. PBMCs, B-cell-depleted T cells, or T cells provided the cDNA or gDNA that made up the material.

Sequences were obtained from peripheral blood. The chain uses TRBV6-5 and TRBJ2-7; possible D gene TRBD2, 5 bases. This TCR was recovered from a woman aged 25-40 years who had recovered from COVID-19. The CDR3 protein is CASLGTRASYEQYF. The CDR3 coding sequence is TGTGCCAGTTTGGGCACTAGAGCCTCCTACGAGCAGTACTTC.